This T cell receptor (beta chain) originates from a study of T cell responses to AZD1222 COVID-19 vaccine. The V gene's germline CDR1 is WNHNN and CDR2 SYGVQD (reference sequence). V trimming: 2 bases; J trimming: 4 bases; junction bases outside the gene matches: 7. CDR3 size: 16 residues. Generated by immunoSEQ multiplex PCR, the TCRdb table keeps only in-frame clones and is missing some. The table has roughly 130,000 clones, roughly 90% seen once; the top ten hold roughly 1.5%. Only a few counts were recorded for this clone. Its antigen is unknown. General study findings and limits: Only 5 or 6 people who got AZD1222 tested seropositive at baseline. Mapped onto spike, vaccine-associated CD4 TCRs spanned it and were dominant at 160-218 and 743-854.

Sequencing was performed on peripheral blood, taken on day 0 of AZD1222 vaccination. The clonotype was recovered from an adult in good health. The chain uses TRBV10-1 and TRBJ2-2, with 7 bases aligning to TRBD2. The CDR3 loop reads CASSEGRDYPTGELFF. The DNA of the CDR3 is TGCGCCAGCAGTGAGGGGAGGGACTACCCCACCGGGGAGCTGTTTTTT.